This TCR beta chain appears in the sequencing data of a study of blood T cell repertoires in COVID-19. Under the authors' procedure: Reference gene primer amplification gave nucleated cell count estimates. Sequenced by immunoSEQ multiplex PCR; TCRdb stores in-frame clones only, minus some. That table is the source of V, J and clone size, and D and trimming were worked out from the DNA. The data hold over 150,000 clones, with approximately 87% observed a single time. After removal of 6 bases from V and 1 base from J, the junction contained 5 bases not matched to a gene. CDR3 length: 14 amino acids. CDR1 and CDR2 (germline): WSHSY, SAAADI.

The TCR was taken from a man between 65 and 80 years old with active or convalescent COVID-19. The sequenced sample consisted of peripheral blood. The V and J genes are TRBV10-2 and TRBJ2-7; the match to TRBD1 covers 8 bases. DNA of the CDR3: TGCGCCAGCAGCCGGGACAGGTTTTCCTACGAGCAGTACTTC. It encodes CASSRDRFSYEQYF.